The 9 T cell receptor beta chains reported below all come from one sample, sequenced in a study of cytomegalovirus exposure and HLA in healthy donors. PCR was performed using 60 Vbeta and 13 Jbeta primers. Some clones are missing from TCRdb's copy, which holds only in-frame ones; the method was immunoSEQ multiplex PCR. The sample contains 100,000 to 120,000 clones, approximately 86% of which appear only once. Material: PBMCs. These receptors came from a man aged 35-49 years in good health and CMV-seronegative.

The rearrangement links TRBV29-1 to TRBJ1-2; 10 bases agree with TRBD1. This CDR3 is built from 15 residues. CDR1 SQVTM and CDR2 ANQGSEA come from the germline V gene. J gave up 7 bases and V 4 bases, and 12 bases lay outside the gene matches. The CDR3, as DNA: TGCAGCGTTGGGGACAGGGGCCCGATAGGGGTTGGCTACACCTTC. This codes for CSVGDRGPIGVGYTF.

A single count supports this clone. This chain joins TRBV6-1 and TRBJ2-7; TRBD1 aligns across 9 bases. The ends lost 5 bases at V and 5 bases at J; junction bases unmatched: 10. The CDR3 has 15 residues. CDR1 is MNHNS, CDR2 SASEGT, per germline. The CDR3 spells CASSRVGQGNDEQYF. DNA of the CDR3: TGTGCCAGCAGTCGCGTCGGACAGGGGAACGACGAGCAGTACTTC.

V gene TRBV5-1 combines with J gene TRBJ1-4; 8 nucleotides line up with TRBD1. V dropped 2 bases and J dropped 8; count of bases not matched to a gene: 5. CDR1 is SGHRS and CDR2 is YFSETQ in the germline V gene. The CDR3 spans 14 residues. CDR3: CASSFDRGKEKLFF. The CDR3 region has the DNA TGCGCCAGCAGCTTCGACAGGGGAAAAGAAAAACTGTTTTTT.

The genes are TRBV29-1 and TRBJ1-2, with TRBD1 identical over 8 bases. Germline assignment: CDR1 SQVTM and CDR2 ANQGSEA. Trimming at V came to 6 bases and at J to 8 bases, leaving 8 bases not matched to a gene. The CDR3 is 12 amino acids. The CDR3 nucleotides are TGCAGCGTGGGACAGGCCGGTAAAGGCTACACCTTC. It translates to CSVGQAGKGYTF.

This sequence joins TRBV2 and TRBJ1-5; 7 bases fit TRBD1. Trimming cost V 7 bases and J 2 bases; bases outside gene matches: 5. The CDR3 totals 14 residues. From germline, CDR1 is SNHLY and CDR2 FYNNEI. CDR3 loop: CASTSDRGNQPQHF. The CDR3 nucleotides are TGTGCCAGCACCAGCGACAGGGGCAATCAGCCCCAGCATTTT.

V and J are TRBV7-2 and TRBJ1-1; possibly TRBD1 for D (6 bases). This CDR3 is 15 amino acids long. Germline CDR1 SGHTA, CDR2 FQGNSA. The V gene lost 3 bases and the J gene lost 1 base, with 12 bases spanning the gap. The CDR3 bases are TGTGCCAGCAGCTTGGCCGGGACAACGAACACTGAAGCTTTCTTT. Amino acid sequence: CASSLAGTTNTEAFF.

This chain links TRBV11-2 with TRBJ1-1; perhaps TRBD1 as D (6 bases). Germline V gives CDR1 SGHAT, CDR2 FQNNGV. The CDR3 has 14 amino acids. The CDR3 reads CASQDQGMNTEAFF. The CDR3 DNA reads as TGTGCTAGCCAAGATCAGGGGATGAACACTGAAGCTTTCTTT.

The chain links TRBV29-1 to TRBJ2-1, with no clear D. The CDR3 sequence is 12 residues long. Between the trimmed V and J ends, which lost 0 bases and 10 bases, there was a span of 10 bases. The germline V gene has CDR1 SQVTM and CDR2 ANQGSEA. The CDR3 DNA sequence: TGCAGCGTTGAAGATCAGGTTTGGGAGCAGTTCTTC. Translating it yields CSVEDQVWEQFF.

The chain is built from TRBV27 and TRBJ1-2; TRBD1 might be the D (5 bases). Trimming stripped 6 bases from V and 9 bases from J, with 14 bases between. The V gene's germline CDR1 is MNHEY and CDR2 SMNVEV (reference sequence). The CDR3 is 12 residues long. CDR3 region: CASRGGEGSYTF. The CDR3 DNA sequence: TGTGCCAGCAGGGGGGGGGAAGGAAGCTACACCTTC.